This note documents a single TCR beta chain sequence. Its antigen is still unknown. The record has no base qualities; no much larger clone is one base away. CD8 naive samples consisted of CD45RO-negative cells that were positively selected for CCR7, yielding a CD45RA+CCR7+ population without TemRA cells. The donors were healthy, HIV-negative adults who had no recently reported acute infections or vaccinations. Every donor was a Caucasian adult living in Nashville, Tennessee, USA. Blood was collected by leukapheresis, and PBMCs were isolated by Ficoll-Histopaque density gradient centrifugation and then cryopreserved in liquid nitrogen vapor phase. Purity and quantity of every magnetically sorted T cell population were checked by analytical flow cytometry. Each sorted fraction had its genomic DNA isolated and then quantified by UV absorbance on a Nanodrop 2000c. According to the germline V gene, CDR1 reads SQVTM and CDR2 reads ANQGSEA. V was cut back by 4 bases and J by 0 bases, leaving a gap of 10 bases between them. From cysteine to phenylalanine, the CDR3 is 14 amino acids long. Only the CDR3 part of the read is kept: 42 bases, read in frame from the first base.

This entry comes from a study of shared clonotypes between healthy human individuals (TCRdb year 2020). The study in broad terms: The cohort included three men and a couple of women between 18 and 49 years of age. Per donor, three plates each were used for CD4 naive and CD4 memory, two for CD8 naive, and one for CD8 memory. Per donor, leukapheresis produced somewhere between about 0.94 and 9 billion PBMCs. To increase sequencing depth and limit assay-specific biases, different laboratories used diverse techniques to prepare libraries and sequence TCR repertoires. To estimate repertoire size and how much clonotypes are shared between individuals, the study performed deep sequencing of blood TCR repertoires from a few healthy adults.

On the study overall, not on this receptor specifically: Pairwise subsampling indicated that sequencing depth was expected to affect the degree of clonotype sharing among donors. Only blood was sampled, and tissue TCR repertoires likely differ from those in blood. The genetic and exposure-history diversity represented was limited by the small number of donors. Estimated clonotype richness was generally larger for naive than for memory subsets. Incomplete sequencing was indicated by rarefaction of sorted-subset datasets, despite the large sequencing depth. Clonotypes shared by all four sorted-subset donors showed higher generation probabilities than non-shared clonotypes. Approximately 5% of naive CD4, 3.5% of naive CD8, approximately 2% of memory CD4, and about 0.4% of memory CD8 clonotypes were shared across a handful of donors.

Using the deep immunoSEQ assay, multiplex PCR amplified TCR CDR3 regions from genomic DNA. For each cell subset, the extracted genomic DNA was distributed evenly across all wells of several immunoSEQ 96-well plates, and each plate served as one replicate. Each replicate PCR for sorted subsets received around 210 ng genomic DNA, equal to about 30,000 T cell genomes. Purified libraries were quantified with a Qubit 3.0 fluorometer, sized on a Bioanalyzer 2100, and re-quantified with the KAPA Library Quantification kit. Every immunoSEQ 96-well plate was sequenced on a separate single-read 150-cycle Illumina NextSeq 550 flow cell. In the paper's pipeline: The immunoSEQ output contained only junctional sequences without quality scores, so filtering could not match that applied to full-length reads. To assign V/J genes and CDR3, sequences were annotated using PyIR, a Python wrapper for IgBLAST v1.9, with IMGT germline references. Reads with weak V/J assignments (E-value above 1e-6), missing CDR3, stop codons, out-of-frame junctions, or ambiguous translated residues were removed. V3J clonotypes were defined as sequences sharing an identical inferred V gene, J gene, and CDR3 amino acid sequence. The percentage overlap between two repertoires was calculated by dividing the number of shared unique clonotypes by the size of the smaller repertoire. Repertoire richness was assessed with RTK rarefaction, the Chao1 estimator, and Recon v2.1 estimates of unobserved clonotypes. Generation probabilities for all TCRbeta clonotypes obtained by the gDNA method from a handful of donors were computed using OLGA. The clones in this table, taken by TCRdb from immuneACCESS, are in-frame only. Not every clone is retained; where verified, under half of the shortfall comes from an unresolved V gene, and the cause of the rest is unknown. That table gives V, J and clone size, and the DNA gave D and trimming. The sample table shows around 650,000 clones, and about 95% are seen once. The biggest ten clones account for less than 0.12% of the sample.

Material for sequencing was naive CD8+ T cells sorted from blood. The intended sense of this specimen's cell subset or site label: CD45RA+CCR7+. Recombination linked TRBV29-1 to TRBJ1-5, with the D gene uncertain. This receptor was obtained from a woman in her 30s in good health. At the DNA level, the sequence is TGCAGCGTTGCAGTCGGATATAGCAATCAGCCCCAGCATTTT. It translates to CSVAVGYSNQPQHF.